This is a list of T cell receptor beta chains from one sample in a study of T-cell memory formation after mild COVID-19. TCRdb independently ran MiXCR on the 5' RACE reads; one entry per CDR3 protein. Among 450,000 to 650,000 distinct CDR3 sequences listed, about 20% were seen once. The material sequenced was PBMCs or a T cell subset sorted from them (not recorded which). The receptor source for this set is an adult woman who had mild COVID-19 (a few samples of this study predate the infection). Cell type and time point are not known. The CDR3 runs from the conserved cysteine through the conserved F or W. D genes are given only for firm matches. Size is stated for part of the rows, as once, few or many counts, or as a class when the clone is expanded.

d_gene,j_gene,v_gene,abundance,CDR3nt,CDR3aa
.,TRBJ2-3,TRBV7-3,.,TGTGCCAGCAGCAGCCAGGCTTCACACACAGATACGCAGTATTTT,CASSSQASHTDTQYF
TRBD2,TRBJ2-1,TRBV30,.,TGTGCCTGGGCCGGGACTATCTTGGACAATGAGCAGTTCTTC,CAWAGTILDNEQFF
TRBD2,TRBJ2-1,TRBV9,few,TGTGCCAGCAGCGTAGGGATAGCGGGGGCCGCCAATGAGCAGTTCTTC,CASSVGIAGAANEQFF
.,TRBJ2-3,TRBV7-2,.,TGTGCCAGCAGCCCCCAGGGGGGGCCACCGTATTTT,CASSPQGGPPYF
.,TRBJ2-1,TRBV18,.,TGTGCCAGCTCACTACTCAACCCCTTCAATGAGCAGTTCTTC,CASSLLNPFNEQFF
.,TRBJ2-1,TRBV3-1,few,TGTGCCAGCAGCGGAAGAGGGGGTGGAAATGAGCAGTTCTTC,CASSGRGGGNEQFF
.,TRBJ2-7,TRBV7-9,few,TGTGCCAGCAGCTTTATGAACGAGCAGTACTTC,CASSFMNEQYF
TRBD1,TRBJ1-5,TRBV5-6,.,TGTGCCAGCAGCAGGTTGCCTTCGAGGACAGGGATTAGCAATCAGCCCCAGCATTTT,CASSRLPSRTGISNQPQHF
TRBD1,TRBJ1-2,TRBV7-8,few,TGTGCCAGCAGCTCGCCAGGGCGGACAGGGAGCGGCTACACCTTC,CASSSPGRTGSGYTF
.,TRBJ2-7,TRBV20-1,few,TGCAGTGCTAGTGAGACAGCTGCCTACGAGCAGTACTTC,CSASETAAYEQYF
.,TRBJ2-7,TRBV18,.,TGTGCCAGCTCACCCTCGGATGGAGTATTGAGGCAGTACTTC,CASSPSDGVLRQYF
.,TRBJ1-6,TRBV12-3/TRBV12-4,.,TGTGCCAGCAGTGTTCGAGGGGATTCACCCCTCCACTTT,CASSVRGDSPLHF
.,TRBJ2-3,TRBV5-1,few,TGCGCCAGCAAAAAAGCCGGCACAGATACGCAGTATTTT,CASKKAGTDTQYF
.,TRBJ2-1,TRBV5-1,.,TGCGCCAGCAGCGTGGGGGACCTTTACAATGAGCAGTTCTTC,CASSVGDLYNEQFF